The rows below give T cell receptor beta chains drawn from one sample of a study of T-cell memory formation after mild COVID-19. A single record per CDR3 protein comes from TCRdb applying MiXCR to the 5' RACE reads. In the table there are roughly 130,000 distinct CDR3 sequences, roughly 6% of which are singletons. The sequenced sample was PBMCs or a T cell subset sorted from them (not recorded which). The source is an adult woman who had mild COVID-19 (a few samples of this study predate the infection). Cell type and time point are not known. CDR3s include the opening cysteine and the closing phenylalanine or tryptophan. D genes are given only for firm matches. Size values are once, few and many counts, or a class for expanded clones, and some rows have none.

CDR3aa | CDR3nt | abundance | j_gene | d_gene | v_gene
CASSLGGQGFSYEQYF | TGCGCCAGCAGCTTGGGAGGACAGGGATTCTCCTACGAGCAGTACTTC | many | TRBJ2-7 | TRBD1 | TRBV5-1
CASSSAGGAETQYF | TGTGCCAGCAGCTCAGCGGGAGGTGCGGAGACCCAGTACTTC | few | TRBJ2-5 | TRBD2 | TRBV7-2
CASSLDRAHGYTF | TGCGCCAGCAGCTTGGACCGGGCCCATGGCTACACCTTC | many | TRBJ1-2 | . | TRBV5-1
CASSLRDRNSPLHF | TGTGCCAGCTCACTAAGGGACCGAAATTCACCCCTCCACTTT | few | TRBJ1-6 | . | TRBV18
CASSLGLAGFYEQYF | TGTGCCAGCAGCTTGGGACTAGCGGGGTTCTACGAGCAGTACTTC | few | TRBJ2-7 | TRBD2 | TRBV12-3/TRBV12-4
CASSFARPGAGAFF | TGTGCCAGCAGCTTCGCCCGGCCCGGGGCAGGGGCTTTCTTT | many | TRBJ1-1 | . | TRBV7-9
CASRGGSGKATYNEQFF | TGTGCCAGTCGGGGGGGCAGCGGAAAAGCCACCTACAATGAGCAGTTCTTC | . | TRBJ2-1 | TRBD2 | TRBV6-1
CASSYSLAGGQSRQFF | TGTGCCAGCAGTTACTCTTTAGCGGGGGGGCAGTCCAGGCAGTTCTTC | few | TRBJ2-1 | TRBD2 | TRBV6-2/TRBV6-3
CASANLGTGVNYGYTF | TGTGCCAGCGCCAACCTTGGAACAGGGGTTAACTATGGCTACACCTTC | . | TRBJ1-2 | TRBD1 | TRBV3-1
CASSPGTGIMNTEAFF | TGTGCCAGCTCGCCCGGGACAGGGATAATGAACACTGAAGCTTTCTTT | few | TRBJ1-1 | TRBD1 | TRBV18
CASSLVGAGNGETQYF | TGCGCCAGCAGCTTGGTGGGGGCAGGGAACGGAGAGACCCAGTACTTC | few | TRBJ2-5 | . | TRBV5-1
CASSSGLARSYNEQFF | TGCGCCAGCAGCTCAGGACTAGCGCGCTCCTACAATGAGCAGTTCTTC | many | TRBJ2-1 | TRBD2 | TRBV5-1
CASSDQGTRDRGPWSYGYTF | TGTGCCAGCAGCGACCAGGGAACCCGGGACAGGGGGCCCTGGAGCTATGGCTACACCTTC | many | TRBJ1-2 | TRBD1 | TRBV7-9
CASSQDYGNGNQPQHF | TGTGCCAGCAGCCAAGATTACGGAAACGGCAATCAGCCCCAGCATTTT | many | TRBJ1-5 | . | TRBV4-2
CASGLVVGSHTEAFF | TGTGCTAGTGGTTTGGTGGTAGGGAGTCACACTGAAGCTTTCTTT | many | TRBJ1-1 | . | TRBV12-5
CASSPRLGVTEAFF | TGTGCCAGCAGTCCTCGGCTGGGAGTCACTGAAGCTTTCTTT | few | TRBJ1-1 | . | TRBV12-3/TRBV12-4
CASSQDMTSPETQYF | TGCGCCAGCAGCCAAGATATGACTAGTCCAGAGACCCAGTACTTC | . | TRBJ2-5 | . | TRBV4-1
CASSPLLGGAVEAFF | TGTGCCAGCAGCCCCCTTTTAGGGGGCGCGGTTGAAGCTTTCTTT | many | TRBJ1-1 | TRBD1 | TRBV3-1
CSARWGTKGTIYF | TGCAGTGCTAGATGGGGCACGAAGGGCACCATATATTTT | few | TRBJ1-3 | . | TRBV20-1
CASSYSGKTEAFF | TGTGCCAGCAGTTACTCCGGGAAAACTGAAGCTTTCTTT | . | TRBJ1-1 | . | TRBV6-5
CASSQEVLNTGELFF | TGCGCCAGCAGCCAAGAAGTCCTAAACACCGGGGAGCTGTTTTTT | . | TRBJ2-2 | . | TRBV4-1
CASSGRLNRRLGETQYF | TGTGCCAGCAGCGGTCGTCTTAACAGGCGGCTTGGAGAGACCCAGTACTTC | many | TRBJ2-5 | . | TRBV7-8
CASSGEAGSYEQYF | TGTGCCAGCAGCGGGGAAGCGGGCTCCTACGAGCAGTACTTC | . | TRBJ2-7 | . | TRBV9
CASSPRQSEKLFF | TGTGCCAGCAGCCCACGACAGTCCGAAAAACTGTTTTTT | many | TRBJ1-4 | . | TRBV12-3/TRBV12-4
CASSTTGIDEQYF | TGTGCCAGCAGCACGACAGGGATAGACGAGCAGTACTTC | few | TRBJ2-7 | TRBD1 | TRBV5-4
CASSQDTFQETQYF | TGTGCCAGCAGCCAAGACACGTTCCAAGAGACCCAGTACTTC | few | TRBJ2-5 | . | TRBV4-2
CASSPGRNTGELFF | TGCGCCAGCAGTCCGGGCCGGAACACCGGGGAGCTGTTTTTT | many | TRBJ2-2 | . | TRBV5-1
CASSLKGQSSYEQYF | TGTGCCAGCAGTCTGAAGGGACAGAGCTCCTACGAGCAGTACTTC | many | TRBJ2-7 | TRBD1 | TRBV6-5
CASSLTGTLHTF | TGTGCCAGCAGCCTCACAGGGACGCTACATACCTTC | . | TRBJ1-2 | . | TRBV6-5
CASRDRLAGADNEQFF | TGTGCCAGCAGAGACCGTCTAGCGGGGGCTGACAATGAGCAGTTCTTC | few | TRBJ2-1 | TRBD2 | TRBV28
CARNFSRRCEQFF | TGTGCCAGAAACTTTTCAAGGCGCTGTGAGCAGTTCTTC | . | TRBJ2-1 | . | TRBV5-3
CATDLAGGVNTQYF | TGTGCCACCGACCTAGCGGGAGGTGTGAATACGCAGTATTTT | many | TRBJ2-3 | TRBD2 | TRBV28
CASSWRGDRTDTQYF | TGCGCCAGCAGCTGGCGGGGGGATCGCACAGATACGCAGTATTTT | few | TRBJ2-3 | TRBD2 | TRBV5-1
CASSSQGSNQPQHF | TGTGCCAGCAGTTCACAGGGGAGCAATCAGCCCCAGCATTTT | many | TRBJ1-5 | TRBD1 | TRBV12-3/TRBV12-4
CASSAGTAYGYTF | TGTGCCAGCAGCGCCGGGACAGCTTATGGCTACACCTTC | many | TRBJ1-2 | TRBD1 | TRBV9
CASSQPGQFVHW | TGTGCCAGCAGCCAACCGGGGCAGTTCGTCCACTGG | . | TRBJ2-7 | . | TRBV3-1
CASVKDRGVYGYTF | TGTGCCAGCGTCAAGGACAGGGGAGTCTATGGCTACACCTTC | many | TRBJ1-2 | TRBD1 | TRBV19
CASSYRAGTGELFF | TGTGCCAGCAGCTACAGGGCCGGCACCGGGGAGCTGTTTTTT | . | TRBJ2-2 | . | TRBV7-9
CSARRGADYEQYF | TGCAGTGCCAGGCGAGGGGCGGACTACGAGCAGTACTTC | . | TRBJ2-7 | . | TRBV20-1
CASSLSGDQGPQHF | TGTGCCAGCAGTCTCTCAGGCGACCAAGGGCCCCAGCATTTT | many | TRBJ1-5 | . | TRBV12-3/TRBV12-4